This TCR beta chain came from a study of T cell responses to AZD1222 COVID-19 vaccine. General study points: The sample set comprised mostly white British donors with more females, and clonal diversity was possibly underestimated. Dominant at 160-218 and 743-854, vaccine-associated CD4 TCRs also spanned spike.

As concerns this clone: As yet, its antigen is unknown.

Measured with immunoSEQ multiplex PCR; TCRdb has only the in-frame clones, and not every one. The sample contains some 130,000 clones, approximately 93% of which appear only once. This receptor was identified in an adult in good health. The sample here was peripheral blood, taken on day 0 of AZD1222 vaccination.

DNA for the CDR3: TGTGCCAGCAGAATCATACAGGGAACTGAAGCTTTCTTT. Its protein is CASRIIQGTEAFF. The V and J genes are TRBV6-6 and TRBJ1-1; maybe TRBD1 (6 bases). V was pared by 6 bases and J by 5 bases, with 13 bases between. The CDR3 extends over 13 amino acids. Germline CDR1 reads MNHNY; CDR2 reads SVGAGI (reference sequence).